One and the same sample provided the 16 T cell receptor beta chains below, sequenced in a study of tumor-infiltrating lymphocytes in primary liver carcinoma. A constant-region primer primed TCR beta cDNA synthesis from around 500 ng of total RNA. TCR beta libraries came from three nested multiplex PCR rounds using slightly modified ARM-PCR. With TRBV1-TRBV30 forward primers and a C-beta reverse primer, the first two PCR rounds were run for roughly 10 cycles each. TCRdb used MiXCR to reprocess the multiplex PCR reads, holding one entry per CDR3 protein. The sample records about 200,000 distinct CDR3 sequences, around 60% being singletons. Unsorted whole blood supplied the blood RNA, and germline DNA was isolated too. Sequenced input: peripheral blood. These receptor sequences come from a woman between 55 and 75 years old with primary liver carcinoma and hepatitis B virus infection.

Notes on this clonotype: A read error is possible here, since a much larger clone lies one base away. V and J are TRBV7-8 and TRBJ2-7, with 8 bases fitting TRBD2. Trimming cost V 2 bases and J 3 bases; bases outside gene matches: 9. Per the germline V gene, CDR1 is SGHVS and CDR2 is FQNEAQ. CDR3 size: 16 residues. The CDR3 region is CASSLNSRSGSYEQYF. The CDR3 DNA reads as TGTGCCAGCAGCTTAAATAGCAGGAGCGGGAGCTACGAGCAGTACTTC. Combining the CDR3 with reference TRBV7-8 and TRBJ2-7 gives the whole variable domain GAGVSQSPRYKVAKRGQDVALRCDPISGHVSLFWYQQALGQGPEFLTYFQNEAQLDKSGLPSDRFFAERPEGSVSTLKIQRTQQEDSAVYLCASSLNSRSGSYEQYFGPGTRLTVT.

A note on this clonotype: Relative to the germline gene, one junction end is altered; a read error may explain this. The CDR3 loop is CASSPRDYQETQYF. CDR3 coding DNA: TGCGCCAGCAGCCCCCGGGACTACCAAGAGACCCAGTACTTC. This chain links TRBV11-3 with TRBJ2-5, with D perhaps TRBD2 (6 bases). This CDR3 comprises 14 residues. Germline CDR1 SGHNT, CDR2 YENEEA.

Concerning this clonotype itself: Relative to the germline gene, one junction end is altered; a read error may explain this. CDR3 DNA sequence: TGTGCCAGCAGCCAAGTAAAGGGGGGGTTTCGGCCCCATCATTTT. Its protein product is CASSQVKGGFRPHHF. The chain recombines TRBV4-2 with TRBJ1-5; D perhaps matches TRBD1 (6 bases). Germline V lookup: CDR1 LGHNA, CDR2 YNFKEQ. The CDR3 covers 15 residues.

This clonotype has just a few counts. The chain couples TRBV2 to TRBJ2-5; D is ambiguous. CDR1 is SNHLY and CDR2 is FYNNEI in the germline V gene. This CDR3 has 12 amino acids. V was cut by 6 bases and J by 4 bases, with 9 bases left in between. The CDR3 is CASRPGAETQYF. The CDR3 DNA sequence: TGTGCCAGCAGGCCGGGCGCAGAGACCCAGTACTTC.

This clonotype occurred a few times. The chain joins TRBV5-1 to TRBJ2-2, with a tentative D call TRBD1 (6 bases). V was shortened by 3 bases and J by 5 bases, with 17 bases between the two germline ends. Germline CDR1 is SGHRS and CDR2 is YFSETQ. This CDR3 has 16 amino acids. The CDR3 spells CASSSSPSRGTGELFF. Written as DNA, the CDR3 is TGCGCCAGCAGCTCATCACCTAGCAGGGGAACCGGGGAGCTGTTTTTT. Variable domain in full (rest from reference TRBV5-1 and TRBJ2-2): KAGVTQTPRYLIKTRGQQVTLSCSPISGHRSVSWYQQTPGQGLQFLFEYFSETQRNKGNFPGRFSGRQFSNSRSEMNVSTLELGDSALYLCASSSSPSRGTGELFFGEGSRLTVL.

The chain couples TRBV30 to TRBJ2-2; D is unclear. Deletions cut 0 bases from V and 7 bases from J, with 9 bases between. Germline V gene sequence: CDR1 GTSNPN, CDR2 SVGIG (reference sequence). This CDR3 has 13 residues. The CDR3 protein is CAWSVTRVGELFF. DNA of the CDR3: TGTGCCTGGAGTGTTACCCGAGTCGGGGAGCTGTTTTTT.

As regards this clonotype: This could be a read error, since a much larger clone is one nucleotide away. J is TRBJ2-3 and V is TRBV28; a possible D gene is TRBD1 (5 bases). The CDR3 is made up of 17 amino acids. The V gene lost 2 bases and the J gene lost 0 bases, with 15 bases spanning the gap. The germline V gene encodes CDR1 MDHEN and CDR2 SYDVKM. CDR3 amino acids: CASSLSGAKYSTDTQYF. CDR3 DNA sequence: TGTGCCAGCAGTTTAAGTGGGGCAAAATATAGCACAGATACGCAGTATTTT.

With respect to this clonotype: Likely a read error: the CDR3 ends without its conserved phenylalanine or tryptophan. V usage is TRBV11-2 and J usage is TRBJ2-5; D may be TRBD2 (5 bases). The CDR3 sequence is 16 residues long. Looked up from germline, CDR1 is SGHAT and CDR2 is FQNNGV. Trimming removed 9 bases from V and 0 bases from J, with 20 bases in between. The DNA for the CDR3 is TGTGCCAGTAGCCTACGGCTAGCAGAGTACCAAGAGACCCAGTACGTC. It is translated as CASSLRLAEYQETQYV.

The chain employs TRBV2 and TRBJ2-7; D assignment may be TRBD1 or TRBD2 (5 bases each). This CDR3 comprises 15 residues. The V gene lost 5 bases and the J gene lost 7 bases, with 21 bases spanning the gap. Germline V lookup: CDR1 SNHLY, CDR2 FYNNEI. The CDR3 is CASSFSPGRSWEQYF. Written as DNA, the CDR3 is TGTGCCAGCAGTTTTTCTCCGGGACGTAGTTGGGAGCAGTACTTC.

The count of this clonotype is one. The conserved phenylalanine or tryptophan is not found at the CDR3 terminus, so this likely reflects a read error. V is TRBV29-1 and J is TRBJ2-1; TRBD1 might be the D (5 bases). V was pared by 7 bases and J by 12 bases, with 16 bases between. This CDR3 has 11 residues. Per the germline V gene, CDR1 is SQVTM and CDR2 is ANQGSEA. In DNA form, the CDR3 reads TGCAGCGCCCGCAGGGTGCTGGCGCAGTTCATC. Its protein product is CSARRVLAQFI.

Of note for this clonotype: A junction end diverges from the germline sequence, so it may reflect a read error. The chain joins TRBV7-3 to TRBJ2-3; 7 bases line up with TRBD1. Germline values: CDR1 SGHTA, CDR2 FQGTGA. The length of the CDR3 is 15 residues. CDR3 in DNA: TGTACCAGCAGCCCTACAGGGGTTAGCACAGATACGCAGTATTTT. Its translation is CTSSPTGVSTDTQYF.

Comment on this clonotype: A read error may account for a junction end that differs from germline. The CDR3 sequence: CACRLFAGSINAEAFF. The CDR3 DNA reads TGTGCCTGCAGATTGTTTGCAGGGAGTATAAACGCTGAAGCTTTCTTT. The chain joins TRBV5-5 to TRBJ1-1; TRBD1 might be the D (5 bases). CDR1 is SGHKS and CDR2 is YYEKEE in the germline V gene (reference sequence). This CDR3 has 16 residues.

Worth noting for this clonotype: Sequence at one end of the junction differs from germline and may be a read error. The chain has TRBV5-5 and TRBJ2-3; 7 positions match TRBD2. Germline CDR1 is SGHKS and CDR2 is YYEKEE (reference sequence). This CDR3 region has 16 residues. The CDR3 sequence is CASRLGVAGVAVTQYF. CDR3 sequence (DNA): TGTGCCAGCAGGTTGGGCGTTGCGGGAGTGGCCGTTACGCAGTATTTT.

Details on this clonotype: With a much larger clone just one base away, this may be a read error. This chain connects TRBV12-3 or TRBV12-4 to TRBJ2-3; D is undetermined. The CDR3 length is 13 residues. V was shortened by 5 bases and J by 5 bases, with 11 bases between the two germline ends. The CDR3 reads CASSQPGEDTQYF. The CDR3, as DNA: TGTGCCAGCAGTCAACCTGGCGAAGATACGCAGTATTTT.

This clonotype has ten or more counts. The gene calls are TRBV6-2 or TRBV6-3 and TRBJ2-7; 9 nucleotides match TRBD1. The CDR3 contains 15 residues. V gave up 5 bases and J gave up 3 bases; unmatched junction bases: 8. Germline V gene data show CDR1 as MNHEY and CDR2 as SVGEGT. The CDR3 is CASSPTPTGGYEQYF. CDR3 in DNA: TGTGCCAGCAGTCCGACCCCGACAGGGGGCTACGAGCAGTACTTC.

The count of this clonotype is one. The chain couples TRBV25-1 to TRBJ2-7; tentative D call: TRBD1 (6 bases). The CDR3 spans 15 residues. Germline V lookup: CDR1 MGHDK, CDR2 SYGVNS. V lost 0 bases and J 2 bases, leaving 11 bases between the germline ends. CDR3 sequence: CASSEYAQGPYEQYF. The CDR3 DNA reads TGTGCCAGCAGTGAATATGCACAGGGTCCCTACGAGCAGTACTTC.